Below are 14 T cell receptor beta chains sequenced from a single sample in a study of CXCR3-negative and CXCR3-positive naive CD8 T cells (dated by TCRdb to the late 2010s). The sequencing machine was a NextSeq 550. The Human TCR Profiling Kit (MiLaboratory) was used to prepare UMI-labeled 5' RACE TRB cDNA libraries. Reprocessed by TCRdb, the reads give a single entry per CDR3 protein sequence, without DNA. Per the sample table, the count is around 60,000 distinct CDR3 sequences. Around 0.45% of the sample is taken by the ten largest. The sequenced sample was naive CXCR3- CD8+ T cells from blood. The cell subset or site label of this sample denotes: CD45RO-CCR7+CD27+CD95- naive CD8+ T cells lacking CXCR3 (TNR3-). The receptors shown here come from a human donor in good health. Some clones in this sample may be carry-over from other donors' samples.

The chain couples TRBV7-6 to TRBJ1-1. The germline CDR1 and CDR2 sequences are SGHVS and FNYEAQ. The CDR3 totals 14 residues. This CDR3 reads CASSLRDSGTEAFF.

The V and J genes are TRBV28 and TRBJ2-3; the TCRdb D gene call, TRBD2, has no DNA to confirm it. This CDR3 has 18 residues. The germline CDR1 and CDR2 sequences are MDHEN and SYDVKM. The CDR3 protein is CASSLQLAGGFSTDTQYF.

The chain couples TRBV27 to TRBJ2-1; TCRdb picks TRBD1, but there is no DNA to check that call. Germline V CDR1 and CDR2: MNHEY, SMNVEV (reference sequence). The CDR3 loop spans 15 amino acids. The CDR3 is CASSSRTGLNNEQFF.

This chain joins TRBV7-9 and TRBJ1-5; TCRdb outputs TRBD1, but without DNA this stays unchecked. This CDR3 is 16 amino acids long. Looked up from germline, CDR1 is SEHNR and CDR2 is FQNEAQ (reference sequence). CDR3 protein: CASASGTDLLNQPQHF.

This chain joins TRBV12-3 or TRBV12-4 and TRBJ1-1. CDR3 length: 13 amino acids. CDR3 amino acids: CASSLSSPTEAFF.

This sequence joins TRBV7-2 and TRBJ1-5. This CDR3 has 16 residues. The germline V gene has CDR1 SGHTA and CDR2 FQGNSA. CDR3 sequence reads: CASSPYRGGAGQPQHF.

The CDR3 sequence is CASSQSPGRIYEQYF. This chain connects TRBV3-1 to TRBJ2-7; TCRdb's D call of TRBD1 is untestable without DNA. The CDR3 has 15 amino acids. Germline V gives CDR1 LGHDT, CDR2 YNNKEL (reference sequence).

V and J are TRBV12-3 or TRBV12-4 and TRBJ2-7; TCRdb's D call of TRBD2 is untestable without DNA. The CDR3 length is 14 residues. The CDR3 protein is CASSPADREGEQYF.

This rearrangement joins TRBV5-5 to TRBJ2-1; TCRdb outputs TRBD1, but without DNA this stays unchecked. The CDR3 has 14 residues. Germline CDR1 SGHKS, CDR2 YYEKEE (reference sequence). CDR3: CASSLKTGLSAQFF.

The V and J genes are TRBV29-1 and TRBJ2-3; the D gene TCRdb calls, TRBD1, cannot be checked with no DNA. CDR1 is SQVTM and CDR2 is ANQGSEA in the germline V gene. The CDR3 runs to 16 residues. CDR3 residues: CSVEEVGRGFTHTQYF.

The chain couples TRBV4-2 to TRBJ2-1; without DNA, the TCRdb call of TRBD2 cannot be checked. Per the germline V gene, CDR1 is LGHNA and CDR2 is YNFKEQ. This CDR3 contains 14 residues. The CDR3 protein is CASSQRTSGPEQFF.

The J gene is TRBJ2-7, the V gene TRBV4-3. Germline CDR1 LGHNA, CDR2 YSLEER. The CDR3 runs to 13 residues. CDR3 sequence reads: CASSQDLDYEQYF.

The V call is TRBV29-1, the J call TRBJ2-7; the TRBD1 assignment by TCRdb is unverifiable without DNA. The CDR3 covers 15 residues. CDR1 and CDR2 (germline): SQVTM, ANQGSEA. This CDR3 reads CSVEDRDRVTYEQYF.

The J gene is TRBJ2-1, the V gene TRBV3-1; TCRdb returns TRBD2, unconfirmable since there is no DNA. The CDR3 is 18 residues long. Germline V CDR1 and CDR2: LGHDT, YNNKEL (reference sequence). The CDR3 loop is CASSHKNLGTSGRNEQFF.